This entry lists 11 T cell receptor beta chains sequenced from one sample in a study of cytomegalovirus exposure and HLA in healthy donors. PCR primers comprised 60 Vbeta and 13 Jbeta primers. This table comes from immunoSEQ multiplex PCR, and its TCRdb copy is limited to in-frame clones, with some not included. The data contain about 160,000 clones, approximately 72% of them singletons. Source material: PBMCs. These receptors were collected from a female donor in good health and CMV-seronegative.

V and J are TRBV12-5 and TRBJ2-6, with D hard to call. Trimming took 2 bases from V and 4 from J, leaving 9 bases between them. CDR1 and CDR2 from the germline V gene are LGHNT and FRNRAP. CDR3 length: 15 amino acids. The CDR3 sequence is CASGLSSVGANVLTF. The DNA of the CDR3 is TGTGCTAGTGGTTTGAGTTCGGTCGGGGCCAACGTCCTGACTTTC.

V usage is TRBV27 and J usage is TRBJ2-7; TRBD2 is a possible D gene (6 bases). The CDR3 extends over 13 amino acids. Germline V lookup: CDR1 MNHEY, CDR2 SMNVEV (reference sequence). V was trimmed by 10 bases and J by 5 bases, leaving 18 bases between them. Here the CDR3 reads CATPGGIADEQYF. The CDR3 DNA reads TGTGCCACCCCCGGAGGGATTGCGGACGAGCAGTACTTC.

The CDR3 region is CASSLGFLQRSEQFF. The CDR3 DNA is TGTGCCAGCAGCTTAGGGTTTTTGCAACGCAGTGAGCAGTTCTTC. The V call is TRBV7-2, the J call TRBJ2-1; D is undetermined. V lost 1 base to trimming and J lost 9 bases, with 16 bases between them. Germline V lookup: CDR1 SGHTA, CDR2 FQGNSA. This CDR3 is built from 15 residues.

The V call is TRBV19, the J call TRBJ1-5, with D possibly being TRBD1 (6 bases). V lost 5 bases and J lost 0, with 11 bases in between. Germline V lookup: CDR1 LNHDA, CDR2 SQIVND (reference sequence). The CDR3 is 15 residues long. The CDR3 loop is CASSYTGTSNQPQHF. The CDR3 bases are TGTGCCAGTAGTTATACAGGGACTAGCAATCAGCCCCAGCATTTT.

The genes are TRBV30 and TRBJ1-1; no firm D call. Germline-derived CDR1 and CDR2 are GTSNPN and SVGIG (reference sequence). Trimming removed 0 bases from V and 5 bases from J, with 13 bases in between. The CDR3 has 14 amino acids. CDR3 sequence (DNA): TGTGCCTGGAGTGTACATGGGAGTGAGACTGAAGCTTTCTTT. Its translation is CAWSVHGSETEAFF.

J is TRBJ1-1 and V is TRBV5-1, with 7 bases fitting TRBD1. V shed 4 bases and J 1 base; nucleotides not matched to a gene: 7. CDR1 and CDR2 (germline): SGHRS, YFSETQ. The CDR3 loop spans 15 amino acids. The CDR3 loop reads CASSPLGTANTEAFF. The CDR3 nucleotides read TGCGCCAGCAGCCCCCTAGGGACAGCGAACACTGAAGCTTTCTTT.

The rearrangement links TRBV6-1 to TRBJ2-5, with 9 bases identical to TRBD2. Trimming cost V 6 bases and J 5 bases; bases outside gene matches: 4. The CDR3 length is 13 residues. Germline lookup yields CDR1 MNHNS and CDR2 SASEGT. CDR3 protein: CASRISGGETQYF. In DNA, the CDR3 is TGTGCCAGCAGGATAAGCGGGGGGGAGACCCAGTACTTC.

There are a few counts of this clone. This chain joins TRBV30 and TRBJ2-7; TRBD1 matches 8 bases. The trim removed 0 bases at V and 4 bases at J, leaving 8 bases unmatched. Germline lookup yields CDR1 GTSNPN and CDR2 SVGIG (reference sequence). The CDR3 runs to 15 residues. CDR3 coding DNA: TGTGCCTGGAGTGTACGAGGAGACAGGGGATACGAGCAGTACTTC. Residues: CAWSVRGDRGYEQYF.

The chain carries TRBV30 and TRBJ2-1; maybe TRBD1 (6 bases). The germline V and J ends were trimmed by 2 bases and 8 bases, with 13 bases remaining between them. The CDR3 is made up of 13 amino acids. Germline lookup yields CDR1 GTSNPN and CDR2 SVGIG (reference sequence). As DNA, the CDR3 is TGTGCCTGGAGTTTCATAAACAGGGATGAGCAGTTCTTC. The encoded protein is CAWSFINRDEQFF.

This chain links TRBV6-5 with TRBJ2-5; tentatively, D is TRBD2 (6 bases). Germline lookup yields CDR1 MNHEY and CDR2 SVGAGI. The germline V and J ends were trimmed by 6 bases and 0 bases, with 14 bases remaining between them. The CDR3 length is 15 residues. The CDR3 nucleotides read TGTGCCAGCAGGCGCACTCTAGCGAACCAAGAGACCCAGTACTTC. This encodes CASRRTLANQETQYF.

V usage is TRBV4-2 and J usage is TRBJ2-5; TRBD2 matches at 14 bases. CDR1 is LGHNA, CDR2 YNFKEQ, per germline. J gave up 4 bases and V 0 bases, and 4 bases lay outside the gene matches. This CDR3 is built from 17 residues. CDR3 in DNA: TGTGCCAGCAGCCAAGAATGGGGGACTAGCGGGAGAGAGACCCAGTACTTC. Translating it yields CASSQEWGTSGRETQYF.